These 29 T cell receptor beta chains share one sample of origin, sequenced in a study of blood T cell repertoires in COVID-19. The table came from immunoSEQ multiplex PCR; TCRdb's copy has only in-frame clones and leaves some out. The repertoire holds more than 350,000 clones, with around 89% as singletons. The sequenced material came from peripheral blood. These TCRs come from a woman aged 25 to 45 with COVID-19, enrolled during active disease.

The chain employs TRBV24-1 and TRBJ2-5, with D tentatively TRBD1 (6 bases). Germline values: CDR1 KGHDR, CDR2 SFDVKD. Trimming removed 3 bases at V and 7 bases at J, with 17 bases between. The CDR3 is made up of 15 amino acids. CDR3 sequence reads: CATSDLRTAKGTQYF. CDR3 DNA sequence: TGTGCCACCAGTGATCTAAGGACAGCCAAAGGGACCCAGTACTTC.

The CDR3 protein is CASSIRVGFTRTGGTEAFF. The CDR3 region has the DNA TGTGCCAGTAGTATTCGGGTTGGGTTTACTCGGACAGGGGGCACTGAAGCTTTCTTT. V and J are TRBV19 and TRBJ1-1; 10 bases map to TRBD1. V lost 3 bases and J lost 4; bases outside the gene matches: 17. Germline V gene lookup returns CDR1 LNHDA and CDR2 SQIVND (reference sequence). CDR3 length equals 19 residues.

J is TRBJ1-2 and V is TRBV7-8, with D possibly matching TRBD1 (6 bases). Germline V gene data show CDR1 as SGHVS and CDR2 as FQNEAQ. Trimming removed 5 bases at V and 2 bases at J, with 18 bases between. The CDR3 has 16 amino acids. The CDR3 region is CASSPPGDKKNYGYTF. Here the CDR3 DNA reads TGTGCCAGCAGCCCCCCCGGGGACAAGAAAAACTATGGCTACACCTTC. Full variable domain (missing parts from reference TRBV7-8 and TRBJ1-2): GAGVSQSPRYKVAKRGQDVALRCDPISGHVSLFWYQQALGQGPEFLTYFQNEAQLDKSGLPSDRFFAERPEGSVSTLKIQRTQQEDSAVYLCASSPPGDKKNYGYTFGSGTRLTVV.

The chain recombines TRBV3-1 (or the pseudogene TRBV3-2) with TRBJ2-7; TRBD1 matches 7 bases. CDR3 size: 14 residues. CDR1 is LGHDT, CDR2 YNNKEL, per germline (reference sequence). After removal of 6 bases from V and 7 bases from J, the junction contained 12 bases not matched to a gene. CDR3 sequence reads: CASRGQGVHGEQYF. The DNA for the CDR3 is TGTGCCAGCAGGGGTCAGGGGGTCCATGGGGAGCAGTACTTC.

The chain has TRBV6-1 and TRBJ2-4; D gene unclear. Germline CDR1 and CDR2: MNHNS and SASEGT. V was clipped by 2 bases and J by 7 bases, with 12 bases between them. The CDR3 covers 14 residues. CDR3 sequence reads: CASSESSLDNIQYF. CDR3 DNA: TGTGCCAGCAGTGAATCATCGCTAGACAACATTCAGTACTTC.

This clone came up a few times. V gene TRBV28 combines with J gene TRBJ1-1; possible D gene TRBD1, 6 bases. In germline, CDR1 is MDHEN, CDR2 SYDVKM. Trimming shortened V by 5 bases and J by 4 bases, and 17 bases separated the two germline ends. The CDR3 extends over 15 amino acids. The CDR3 bases are TGTGCCAGCAGTCTCACACAGGGATTTGGCACTGAAGCTTTCTTT. Translating gives CASSLTQGFGTEAFF.

V and J are TRBV4-1 and TRBJ1-2; D remains unclear. Trimming removed 4 bases from V and 7 bases from J, with 19 bases in between. The CDR3 has 15 amino acids. Germline CDR1 reads MGHRA; CDR2 reads YSYEKL. The chain's CDR3 is CASSRAGLPFSGYTF. The DNA for the CDR3 is TGCGCCAGCAGCCGCGCGGGCCTACCCTTCTCTGGCTACACCTTC.

The V and J genes are TRBV7-8 and TRBJ2-3, with 7 bases fitting TRBD1. Germline CDR1 is SGHVS and CDR2 is FQNEAQ. V shed 7 bases and J 4 bases; nucleotides not matched to a gene: 5. The CDR3 is 13 residues long. The CDR3 sequence: CASNLRGPDTQYF. CDR3 DNA sequence: TGTGCCAGCAACCTGAGGGGGCCAGATACGCAGTATTTT.

On this clone itself: The sample contains more than one DNA sequence encoding this CDR3. This sequence joins TRBV5-1 and TRBJ1-4; D gene uncertain. The V gene's germline CDR1 is SGHRS and CDR2 YFSETQ. The CDR3 sequence is 14 residues long. V lost 1 base and J lost 0, with 4 bases in between. The CDR3 loop is CASSLTTTNEKLFF. The DNA of the CDR3 is TGCGCCAGCAGCTTGACTACAACTAATGAAAAACTGTTTTTT.

This clone showed up just once. The chain carries TRBV19 and TRBJ1-1; TRBD1 is a possible D gene (6 bases). The V gene lost 5 bases and the J gene lost 1 base, with 14 bases spanning the gap. The germline gives CDR1 LNHDA, CDR2 SQIVND (reference sequence). This CDR3 has 15 residues. This CDR3 reads CASSVTGLENTEAFF. CDR3 sequence (DNA): TGTGCCAGTAGTGTAACAGGGCTGGAGAACACTGAAGCTTTCTTT.

The chain links TRBV4-1 to TRBJ2-5; 7 nucleotides align to TRBD2. The CDR3 consists of 15 residues. V lost 1 base and J lost 1; bases outside the gene matches: 3. CDR1 is MGHRA and CDR2 is YSYEKL in the germline V gene. The CDR3 is CASSQGRESQETQYF. In nucleotides, the CDR3 is TGCGCCAGCAGCCAAGGGCGGGAGTCCCAAGAGACCCAGTACTTC.

In its sample, this clone was seen once. The V gene is TRBV11-3, the J gene TRBJ2-7; 8 nucleotides agree with TRBD1. This CDR3 contains 15 residues. CDR1 and CDR2 from the germline V gene are SGHNT and YENEEA. The J segment lost 3 bases and the V segment lost 1 base, leaving 5 bases of the junction unmatched. The CDR3 is CASSLGADRGYEQYF. CDR3 DNA: TGTGCCAGCAGCTTAGGGGCTGACAGGGGCTACGAGCAGTACTTC.

V gene TRBV9 combines with J gene TRBJ2-3; D gene ambiguous. The V gene lost 0 bases and the J gene lost 7 bases, with 15 bases spanning the gap. CDR1 SGDLS and CDR2 YYNGEE come from the germline V gene. The CDR3 length is 15 residues. The CDR3 loop reads CASSVGATIFNTQYF. The CDR3 nucleotides are TGTGCCAGCAGCGTAGGAGCAACTATATTCAATACGCAGTATTTT.

J is TRBJ2-3 and V is TRBV6-5; tentatively, D is TRBD2 (7 bases). There are 14 residues in the CDR3. CDR1 MNHEY and CDR2 SVGAGI come from the germline V gene. The V gene lost 8 bases and the J gene lost 2 bases, with 14 bases spanning the gap. CDR3 nucleotide sequence: TGTGCCAGCGGGGAGGGGGGCCTCACAGATACGCAGTATTTT. Its translation is CASGEGGLTDTQYF.

The chain joins TRBV3-1 (or the pseudogene TRBV3-2) to TRBJ2-5; 8 bases agree with TRBD2. CDR1 is LGHDT and CDR2 is YNNKEL in the germline V gene (reference sequence). Trimming cost V 8 bases and J 1 base; bases outside gene matches: 15. The CDR3 runs to 17 residues. The chain's CDR3 is CASAANFKRGCQETQYF. The CDR3 bases are TGTGCCAGCGCGGCCAACTTTAAGCGGGGGTGCCAAGAGACCCAGTACTTC.

The rearrangement joins TRBV7-9 to TRBJ2-1, with 9 positions matching TRBD2. CDR1 is SEHNR, CDR2 FQNEAQ, per germline (reference sequence). CDR3 length: 15 amino acids. V dropped 3 bases and J dropped 6; count of bases not matched to a gene: 6. CDR3 DNA sequence: TGTGCCAGCAGCTTCGGGGGGACTAGCCTCAATGAGCAGTTCTTC. Protein product: CASSFGGTSLNEQFF.

The rearrangement joins TRBV24-1 to TRBJ2-5, with TRBD1 identical over 9 bases. The ends lost 5 bases at V and 6 bases at J; junction bases unmatched: 3. The CDR3 has 13 residues. The germline V gene encodes CDR1 KGHDR and CDR2 SFDVKD. The chain's CDR3 is CATSVTGGQTQYF. In DNA, the CDR3 is TGTGCCACCAGTGTTACAGGGGGCCAGACCCAGTACTTC.

A few counts support this clone. The chain is built from TRBV28 and TRBJ1-1; 8 nucleotides align to TRBD1. This CDR3 has 13 amino acids. The V gene end was trimmed by 9 bases and the J gene end by 6 bases; junction bases not matched to a gene: 9. Germline CDR1 and CDR2: MDHEN and SYDVKM. In nucleotides, the CDR3 is TGTGCCAGTTTTAGAACAGGGGGGTCTGAAGCTTTCTTT. Residues: CASFRTGGSEAFF.

The rearrangement uses TRBV19 and TRBJ1-1; 7 nucleotides align to TRBD1. CDR3 length: 13 residues. The trim removed 5 bases at V and 6 bases at J, leaving 6 bases unmatched. In germline, CDR1 is LNHDA, CDR2 SQIVND (reference sequence). The CDR3 DNA is TGTGCCAGTAGTGTGACAGGGTCCCCTGAAGCTTTCTTT. The encoded protein is CASSVTGSPEAFF.

The rearrangement uses TRBV3-1 (or the pseudogene TRBV3-2) and TRBJ2-5; 7 positions match TRBD2. The CDR3 covers 17 residues. The V and J ends lost 4 bases and 5 bases, in that order; junction bases with no gene match: 16. Germline CDR1 LGHDT, CDR2 YNNKEL (reference sequence). CDR3 protein: CASSRPQGGRAQETQYF. The CDR3 DNA follows: TGTGCCAGCAGCCGACCTCAAGGAGGGAGGGCCCAGGAGACCCAGTACTTC.

The chain combines TRBV6-2 or TRBV6-3 with TRBJ2-3; D perhaps matches TRBD2 (5 bases). CDR1 and CDR2 from the germline V gene are MNHEY and SVGEGT. Deletions cut 2 bases from V and 0 bases from J, with 9 bases between. The CDR3 runs to 15 residues. CDR3 nucleotide sequence: TGTGCCAGCAGTTACCGCGGGTTGAGCACAGATACGCAGTATTTT. It specifies CASSYRGLSTDTQYF.

This chain connects TRBV5-4 to TRBJ2-1; 9 bases are a match to TRBD1. Germline trimming cut 4 bases from V and 10 bases from J; bases unmatched to any gene: 12. CDR1 SGHNT and CDR2 YYREEE come from the germline V gene (reference sequence). The CDR3 is made up of 15 amino acids. The CDR3 nucleotides are TGTGCCAGCAGCGCTTACAGGGGGCGCAGTCGGGAGCAGTTCTTC. Protein sequence: CASSAYRGRSREQFF. The full variable domain, completed using reference TRBV5-4 and TRBJ2-1, is ETGVTQSPTHLIKTRGQQVTLRCSSQSGHNTVSWYQQALGQGPQFIFQYYREEENGRGNFPPRFSGLQFPNYSSELNVNALELDDSALYLCASSAYRGRSREQFFGPGTRLTVL.

V is TRBV5-4 and J is TRBJ1-2; 7 nucleotides match TRBD1. Trimming took 0 bases from V and 5 from J; bases not matched to a gene: 13. CDR1 is SGHNT, CDR2 YYREEE, per germline (reference sequence). The CDR3 sequence is 17 residues long. The CDR3 DNA reads TGTGCCAGCAGCTTGGCTCCACCAGGGGGGTCGTTTTATGGCTACACCTTC. Protein sequence: CASSLAPPGGSFYGYTF.

The V and J genes are TRBV5-1 and TRBJ2-3; 11 nucleotides line up with TRBD2. The junction had 11 bases not matched to a gene; V was cut back by 4 bases and J by 4 bases. CDR3 length equals 17 residues. Germline V gene data show CDR1 as SGHRS and CDR2 as YFSETQ. This chain's CDR3 is CASSLSGRVVSPDTQYF. CDR3 coding DNA: TGCGCCAGCAGCCTTAGCGGGAGGGTGGTTTCTCCAGATACGCAGTATTTT.

This chain joins TRBV27 and TRBJ2-3; perhaps TRBD2 as D (5 bases). Trimming pared 3 bases from V and 4 bases from J, leaving 11 bases between. The CDR3 loop spans 14 amino acids. CDR1 and CDR2 from the germline V gene are MNHEY and SMNVEV (reference sequence). This CDR3 is CASSLRVFADTQYF. Written as DNA, the CDR3 is TGTGCCAGCAGTTTGAGGGTTTTCGCAGATACGCAGTATTTT.

CDR3 amino acids: CASSQTPGTSGRKTQYF. The CDR3 DNA is TGCGCCAGCAGCCAAACTCCTGGGACTAGCGGGAGGAAGACCCAGTACTTC. The V and J genes are TRBV4-1 and TRBJ2-5, with 15 bases fitting TRBD2. This CDR3 comprises 17 residues. Per the germline V gene, CDR1 is MGHRA and CDR2 is YSYEKL. Trimming removed 2 bases from V and 6 bases from J; junction bases left unmatched: 7.

The chain uses TRBV4-3 and TRBJ1-4, with TRBD1 identical over 7 bases. V was pared by 0 bases and J by 4 bases, with 5 bases of the junction left unmatched. CDR1 and CDR2 from the germline V gene are LGHNA and YSLEER. The CDR3 runs to 16 residues. The CDR3: CASSQDGRGNNEKLFF. The CDR3 DNA reads TGCGCCAGCAGCCAAGATGGCAGGGGGAATAATGAAAAACTGTTTTTT.

This chain connects TRBV21-1 to TRBJ2-3; the D segment call TRBD1 is taken from the table without a DNA check. TRBV21-1 corresponds to a pseudogene. CDR3 length: 18 residues. The CDR3 is CASSPVSRDTFITDTQYF. CDR3 coding DNA: TGTGCCAGCAGCCCCGTTTCTAGGGACACCTTTATCACAGATACGCAGTATTTT.

V and J are TRBV6-2 or TRBV6-3 and TRBJ2-6, with 7 bases matching TRBD2. Looked up from germline, CDR1 is MNHEY and CDR2 is SVGEGT. Trimming took 5 bases from V and 1 from J; bases not matched to a gene: 2. The CDR3 has 15 residues. The CDR3 here is CASSPGGSGANVLTF. In DNA form, the CDR3 reads TGTGCCAGCAGTCCGGGGGGTTCTGGGGCCAACGTCCTGACTTTC.